The 7 T cell receptor beta chains below come from one sample, sequenced in a study of beta chain features in type 1 diabetes (dated by TCRdb to the late 2010s). The research as a whole found: In all four CD4+ subsets, TCRB CDR3 length was moderately but significantly shorter in type 1 diabetes patients.

Receptors were amplified or captured by the immunoSEQ multiplex PCR assay. The High Capacity cDNA Reverse Transcription Kit was used to reverse transcribe all of the isolated RNA, meaning that expressed TCRB transcripts were what got sequenced. Sourced from immuneACCESS, this table was stored by TCRdb with only in-frame sequences that have V and J called. A share of the clones is absent; for the studies checked, an unresolved V gene accounts for under half, and the remainder has no known explanation. A total of 300,000 to 400,000 clones appear in this sample, about a tenth of them only once. Less than 1.2% of the sample lies in the top ten. Antigens of these TCRs are unknown. The sequenced sample consisted of central memory CD4+ T cells from blood. All receptors derive from a man under 40 with type 1 diabetes.

This clone came up a few times. The rearrangement uses TRBV7-2 and TRBJ2-3; either TRBD1 or TRBD2 may fit D (5 bases each). Germline V gives CDR1 SGHTA, CDR2 FQGNSA. Trimming left V 1 base short and J 0 bases short, with 14 bases between. The CDR3 is 17 residues long. CDR3 sequence reads: CASSLEPRDESTDTQYF. CDR3 bases: TGTGCCAGCAGCTTAGAGCCCCGGGACGAAAGCACAGATACGCAGTATTTT.

Many counts were recorded for this clone. The chain has TRBV5-4 and TRBJ2-7, with no clear D. V lost 0 bases to trimming and J lost 1 base, with 2 bases between them. Germline-derived CDR1 and CDR2 are SGHNT and YYREEE (reference sequence). This CDR3 has 12 residues. The CDR3 loop reads CASSLESYEQYF. In DNA form, the CDR3 reads TGTGCCAGCAGCTTGGAATCCTACGAGCAGTACTTC.

A few counts support this clone. The CDR3 is CASSLGSYNSPLHF. CDR3 DNA sequence: TGTGCCAGCAGCTTGGGCTCCTATAATTCACCCCTCCACTTT. The V call is TRBV7-2, the J call TRBJ1-6; D is uncertain. V lost 3 bases, J lost 0 bases, and 3 bases lay in between. The CDR3 is 14 amino acids. CDR1 SGHTA and CDR2 FQGNSA come from the germline V gene.

The genes are TRBV6-5 and TRBJ1-5; possibly TRBD1 for D (6 bases). The CDR3 has 12 amino acids. In germline, CDR1 is MNHEY, CDR2 SVGAGI. V lost 11 bases, J lost 2 bases, and 10 bases lay in between. The DNA for the CDR3 is TGTGCCGCCAGGGGTGGCAATCAGCCCCAGCATTTT. Encoded protein: CAARGGNQPQHF.

Concerning this clone: The same CDR3 is also encoded by other DNA sequences in this sample. The chain couples TRBV7-2 to TRBJ2-5; D not resolved. V dropped 3 bases and J dropped 5 bases, with 4 bases sitting between them. The CDR3 has 11 residues. Looked up from germline, CDR1 is SGHTA and CDR2 is FQGNSA. The chain's CDR3 is CASSFSETQYF. The DNA for the CDR3 is TGTGCCAGCAGCTTTTCGGAGACCCAGTACTTC.

This chain connects TRBV29-1 to TRBJ2-3; a weak D match, TRBD1 (6 bases). V lost 7 bases to trimming and J lost 4 bases, with 18 bases between them. The germline gives CDR1 SQVTM, CDR2 ANQGSEA. The CDR3 extends over 14 amino acids. The CDR3 region has the DNA TGCAGCGGCCGACAGGCCTTCGGTTCAGATACGCAGTATTTT. Protein: CSGRQAFGSDTQYF.

The chain is built from TRBV29-1 and TRBJ1-6; TRBD1 matches at 7 bases. CDR1 and CDR2 from the germline V gene are SQVTM and ANQGSEA. The CDR3 spans 13 residues. V dropped 6 bases and J dropped 10; count of bases not matched to a gene: 9. Here the CDR3 DNA reads TGCAGCGTCGGACAGGAAGCAAGGTCACCCCTCCACTTT. Amino acid sequence: CSVGQEARSPLHF.